Detailed here is one TCR beta chain. In the source study's methods: Using reference gene primer amplification, nucleated cell counts were estimated. Data came from immunoSEQ multiplex PCR; TCRdb stores just in-frame clones and leaves some out. The DNA was the basis for D and trimming; V, J and clone size are from that table. This sample carries approximately 100,000 clones, more than 80% of them seen once, and the ten largest clones take less than 40%. The entry originates in a study of blood T cell repertoires in COVID-19. Study overall: Sources were T cells, B-cell-depleted T cells, or PBMCs; the material itself was cDNA or gDNA.

The germline V gene has CDR1 SGHRS and CDR2 YFSETQ. The CDR3 runs 14 residues. The V gene lost 4 bases and the J gene lost 3 bases, with 12 bases spanning the gap. The clonotype originates from an elderly woman with acute or convalescent COVID-19. Sequencing used peripheral blood. The rearrangement links TRBV5-1 to TRBJ2-3, with D possibly being TRBD2 (5 bases). The CDR3 spells CASSEGHETDTQYF. DNA for the CDR3: TGCGCCAGCAGCGAGGGCCACGAGACAGATACGCAGTATTTT.